This TCR beta chain was identified in a study of long-term antiretroviral therapy in people with HIV. The study's findings and limits: Diversity remained lower than transplant donor controls, even though it increased after ART.

At survey level, the immunoSEQ assay was run in its v3.0 version. Some clones are missing from TCRdb's copy, which holds only in-frame ones; the method was immunoSEQ multiplex PCR. The sample includes tens of thousands of clones, 60% to 85% of them seen just once. A word on this clone: The target antigen is unknown.

The CDR3 has 16 amino acids. V gave up 1 base and J gave up 5 bases, with 12 bases separating them. Germline CDR1 and CDR2: PRHDT and FYEKMQ (reference sequence). The clonotype was recovered from a woman aged 45 to 65 with HIV. Sequenced here: unsorted PBMCs, sampled 3.1 years after starting antiretroviral therapy. V usage is TRBV13 and J usage is TRBJ1-6, with D possibly being TRBD1 (5 bases). In nucleotides, the CDR3 is TGTGCCAGCAGCTTAGTAGGGGTAACGGATAATTCACCCCTCCACTTT. Amino acid sequence: CASSLVGVTDNSPLHF.